The sequence of this T cell receptor (beta chain) was determined in a study of shared clonotypes between healthy human individuals. The CDR3 loop spans 15 amino acids. Per the germline V gene, CDR1 is SGHTA and CDR2 is FQGNSA. V dropped 2 bases and J dropped 9 bases, with 14 bases sitting between them. Replicate PCRs were loaded with approximately 300 ng DNA from unsorted PBMC, 29,000 or so T cell genomes. Sequenced by immunoSEQ multiplex PCR; TCRdb stores in-frame clones only, minus some. The repertoire holds about 530,000 clones, with roughly 79% as singletons. The clonotype comes from a woman aged 40 to 50 in good health. Some clones in this sample may be carry-over from other donors' samples. The rearrangement links TRBV7-2 to TRBJ1-6; D may be TRBD1 (6 bases). The sample consisted of PBMCs. This chain's CDR3 is CASSLNRDGSSPLHF. CDR3 coding DNA: TGTGCCAGCAGCTTAAACAGGGATGGGAGTTCACCCCTCCACTTT.